The 32 T cell receptor beta chains given below trace back to one sample, sequenced in a study of beta chain features in type 1 diabetes. Expressed TCRB transcripts were sequenced because the isolated RNA had all been reverse transcribed beforehand. Using immunoSEQ multiplex PCR, the repertoire was profiled, and TCRdb retains in-frame clones only, with some absent. The sample lists hundreds of thousands of clones; about 14% were seen once. The sequencing sample was made of naive CD4+ T cells from blood. Source of these receptors: a man younger than 35 in good health.

This rearrangement joins TRBV25-1 to TRBJ1-2, with 8 bases identical to TRBD1. CDR1 is MGHDK, CDR2 SYGVNS, per germline. The CDR3 is 14 residues long. Unmatched junction bases numbered 2, after V lost 1 base and J lost 4 bases. In DNA, the CDR3 is TGTGCCAGCAGTGAATTGGACAGGGCCTATGGCTACACCTTC. It specifies CASSELDRAYGYTF.

This clone appeared a few times. The genes are TRBV18 and TRBJ2-1; 10 bases are a match to TRBD2. CDR1 is KGHSH and CDR2 is LQKENI in the germline V gene. The V and J ends lost 0 bases and 5 bases, in that order; junction bases with no gene match: 4. This CDR3 is 16 amino acids long. The DNA for the CDR3 is TGTGCCAGCTCACCACCCCAACTAGCGGGGAACAATGAGCAGTTCTTC. Translating it yields CASSPPQLAGNNEQFF.

The V gene is TRBV6-5, the J gene TRBJ2-7, with 9 bases lining up with TRBD1. The germline V gene has CDR1 MNHEY and CDR2 SVGAGI. CDR3 length: 13 residues. Losses at the gene ends were 2 bases for V and 9 bases for J; bases not matched to a gene: 5. The CDR3 DNA reads as TGTGCCAGCAGTTACCGGGACAGGGAGAGGCAGTACTTC. As protein: CASSYRDRERQYF.

The rearrangement links TRBV5-5 to TRBJ1-4; D uncertain. This CDR3 spans 14 amino acids. With 5 bases removed from V and 2 bases from J, the gap between germline ends came to 10 bases. Germline CDR1 SGHKS, CDR2 YYEKEE (reference sequence). The DNA of the CDR3 is TGTGCCAGCAGTGTCCTAGGCACTAATGAAAAACTGTTTTTT. Translating it yields CASSVLGTNEKLFF. The full variable domain, with the rest looked up from reference TRBV5-5 and TRBJ1-4, is DAGVTQSPTHLIKTRGQQVTLRCSPISGHKSVSWYQQVLGQGPQFIFQYYEKEERGRGNFPDRFSARQFPNYSSELNVNALLLGDSALYLCASSVLGTNEKLFFGSGTQLSVL.

In its sample, this clone was seen a few times. The chain uses TRBV25-1 and TRBJ1-2; 7 positions agree with TRBD1. From germline, CDR1 is MGHDK and CDR2 SYGVNS. This CDR3 region has 15 residues. V trimming: 4 bases; J trimming: 9 bases; junction bases outside the gene matches: 14. Here the CDR3 reads CASSGRDSRFKRYTF. CDR3 nucleotide sequence: TGTGCCAGCAGTGGACGGGACAGCAGATTCAAGCGCTACACCTTC.

There are a few counts of this clone. V gene TRBV4-3 combines with J gene TRBJ1-3; no clear D. The V gene lost 0 bases and the J gene lost 0 bases, with 9 bases spanning the gap. The CDR3 is made up of 16 amino acids. The germline CDR1 and CDR2 sequences are LGHNA and YSLEER. The CDR3 region has the DNA TGCGCCAGCAGCCAAGATGAGGTAGTCTCTGGAAACACCATATATTTT. It is translated as CASSQDEVVSGNTIYF.

CDR3 protein: CASSQTGGVTEAFF. The CDR3 bases are TGTGCCAGCAGTCAAACAGGGGGCGTTACTGAAGCTTTCTTT. The chain couples TRBV7-2 to TRBJ1-1; TRBD1 matches 9 bases. Trimming at V came to 6 bases and at J to 5 bases, leaving 7 bases not matched to a gene. The germline V gene has CDR1 SGHTA and CDR2 FQGNSA. This CDR3 contains 14 residues.

The chain is built from TRBV7-3 and TRBJ2-3, with 12 bases matching TRBD2. This CDR3 is 15 amino acids long. Germline CDR1 and CDR2: SGHTA and FQGTGA. Trimming cost V 3 bases and J 4 bases; bases outside gene matches: 2. The CDR3 region has the DNA TGTGCCAGCAGCTTGGGACTAGCGGGCCCAGATACGCAGTATTTT. This gives the protein CASSLGLAGPDTQYF.

The chain recombines TRBV7-2 with TRBJ1-5; the D is unclear. Germline V gene sequence: CDR1 SGHTA, CDR2 FQGNSA. The CDR3 extends over 16 amino acids. V lost 4 bases and J 3 bases, leaving 16 bases between the germline ends. CDR3 sequence: CASSSHPGGVNQPQHF. In DNA, the CDR3 is TGTGCCAGCAGCTCTCACCCGGGTGGAGTCAATCAGCCCCAGCATTTT.

As for this clone: Other DNA sequences within the sample encode an identical CDR3. The rearrangement uses TRBV29-1 and TRBJ1-1, with TRBD1 matching over 10 bases. Trimming removed 4 bases from V and 1 base from J; junction bases left unmatched: 0. There are 13 residues in the CDR3. From germline, CDR1 is SQVTM and CDR2 ANQGSEA. CDR3 residues: CSVGQGANTEAFF. In DNA form, the CDR3 reads TGCAGCGTTGGACAGGGGGCGAACACTGAAGCTTTCTTT.

Concerning this clone: A much larger clone lies a single base off, so this may be a read error. The chain links TRBV13 to TRBJ2-1; TRBD2 agrees at 13 bases. Germline CDR1 reads PRHDT; CDR2 reads FYEKMQ (reference sequence). After removal of 6 bases from V and 6 bases from J, the junction contained 2 bases not matched to a gene. CDR3 length: 14 residues. CDR3 protein: CASRRLAGGNEQFF. CDR3 bases: TGTGCCAGCAGAAGACTAGCGGGGGGCAATGAGCAGTTCTTC.

The chain links TRBV29-1 to TRBJ1-4, with 8 bases matching TRBD1. CDR1 is SQVTM and CDR2 is ANQGSEA in the germline V gene. This CDR3 comprises 13 residues. With 5 bases clipped from V and 7 bases from J, the junction kept 6 bases outside the gene matches. Here the CDR3 reads CSVSWDRSEKLFF. In DNA form, the CDR3 reads TGCAGCGTTAGCTGGGACAGGAGTGAAAAACTGTTTTTT.

The sample holds a few counts of this clone. J is TRBJ2-7 and V is TRBV6-6, with D possibly TRBD1 on 6 matching bases. In germline, CDR1 is MNHNY, CDR2 SVGAGI (reference sequence). Deletions cut 6 bases from V and 2 bases from J, with 8 bases between. The CDR3 runs 12 residues. The CDR3 coding sequence is TGTGCCAGCAGCCGACAGGCCTACGAGCAGTACTTC. Translating it yields CASSRQAYEQYF.

V gene TRBV18 combines with J gene TRBJ1-1, with 10 bases identical to TRBD1. With 5 bases clipped from V and 5 bases from J, the junction kept 8 bases outside the gene matches. The CDR3 contains 15 residues. CDR1 is KGHSH, CDR2 LQKENI, per germline. CDR3 in DNA: TGTGCCAGCTCAAATACCGGGACAGGGGATACTGAAGCTTTCTTT. This encodes CASSNTGTGDTEAFF. The whole variable domain, filled in from reference TRBV18 and TRBJ1-1, reads NAGVMQNPRHLVRRRGQEARLRCSPMKGHSHVYWYRQLPEEGLKFMVYLQKENIIDESGMPKERFSAEFPKEGPSILRIQQVVRGDSAAYFCASSNTGTGDTEAFFGQGTRLTVV.

The chain combines TRBV29-1 with TRBJ1-1; D is ambiguous. CDR1 SQVTM and CDR2 ANQGSEA come from the germline V gene. Trimming removed 3 bases at V and 5 bases at J, with 13 bases between. The CDR3 covers 13 residues. CDR3 residues: CSVETTRRTEAFF. DNA for the CDR3: TGCAGCGTTGAGACCACGCGACGGACTGAAGCTTTCTTT.

This clone was counted a few times. CDR3 in amino acids: CASSGRKRETQYF. The CDR3 coding sequence is TGTGCCAGTAGTGGGAGGAAGAGAGAGACCCAGTACTTC. The chain joins TRBV19 to TRBJ2-5; TRBD2 is a possible D gene (6 bases). Germline V lookup: CDR1 LNHDA, CDR2 SQIVND (reference sequence). V lost 5 bases to trimming and J lost 4 bases, with 11 bases between them. The CDR3 runs 13 residues.

This chain connects TRBV25-1 to TRBJ2-7; D uncertain. With 2 bases removed from V and 0 bases from J, the gap between germline ends came to 8 bases. CDR1 MGHDK and CDR2 SYGVNS come from the germline V gene. This CDR3 has 14 residues. This CDR3 is CASSEVRSSYEQYF. The CDR3 DNA reads as TGTGCCAGCAGTGAAGTGCGCAGCTCCTACGAGCAGTACTTC.

This clone showed up just a few times. The V and J genes are TRBV28 and TRBJ1-3, with 9 bases identical to TRBD1. The CDR3 loop spans 15 amino acids. Germline-derived CDR1 and CDR2 are MDHEN and SYDVKM. Unmatched junction bases numbered 7, after V lost 4 bases and J lost 6 bases. The CDR3 protein is CASSYPTGGENTIYF. The CDR3 region has the DNA TGTGCCAGCAGTTACCCTACAGGGGGCGAAAACACCATATATTTT. The full variable domain, in which reference TRBV28 and TRBJ1-3 provide the parts outside the CDR3, is DVKVTQSSRYLVKRTGEKVFLECVQDMDHENMFWYRQDPGLGLRLIYFSYDVKMKEKGDIPEGYSVSREKKERFSLILESASTNQTSMYLCASSYPTGGENTIYFGEGSWLTVV.

The chain links TRBV7-3 to TRBJ1-6; 9 bases map to TRBD1. The CDR3 is 13 residues long. The V segment lost 3 bases and the J segment 9 bases; nucleotides outside the gene matches: 0. Germline V CDR1 and CDR2: SGHTA, FQGTGA. The CDR3 nucleotides are TGTGCCAGCAGCTTGGACAGGGGTTCACCCCTCCACTTT. Translating it yields CASSLDRGSPLHF.

J is TRBJ2-7 and V is TRBV28; 7 nucleotides align to TRBD1. CDR1 MDHEN and CDR2 SYDVKM come from the germline V gene. The CDR3 runs 13 residues. The trim removed 6 bases at V and 6 bases at J, leaving 8 bases unmatched. The CDR3 DNA follows: TGTGCCAGCAGACCCGGGACAGTCGTCGAGCAGTACTTC. This gives the protein CASRPGTVVEQYF. Filled out from reference TRBV28 and TRBJ2-7, the complete variable domain reads DVKVTQSSRYLVKRTGEKVFLECVQDMDHENMFWYRQDPGLGLRLIYFSYDVKMKEKGDIPEGYSVSREKKERFSLILESASTNQTSMYLCASRPGTVVEQYFGPGTRLTVT.

A few counts support this clone. This chain uses TRBV20-1 with TRBJ2-7; D gene unclear. This CDR3 spans 11 amino acids. The germline V gene encodes CDR1 DFQATT and CDR2 SNEGSKA (reference sequence). The V and J ends lost 1 base and 6 bases respectively, with 7 bases between them. The DNA of the CDR3 is TGCAGTGCTAGAGGATATATCGAGCAGTACTTC. Translation gives CSARGYIEQYF.

The table lists this clone with a few counts. The chain links TRBV9 to TRBJ2-3, with D unresolved. This CDR3 contains 17 residues. Germline lookup yields CDR1 SGDLS and CDR2 YYNGEE. V lost 0 bases to trimming and J lost 2 bases, with 16 bases between them. CDR3 in DNA: TGTGCCAGCAGCGTAGGACGAACCGCCCTTTCCACAGATACGCAGTATTTT. Translated: CASSVGRTALSTDTQYF.

This chain joins TRBV5-6 and TRBJ2-1, with no clear D. The CDR3 extends over 12 amino acids. CDR1 is SGHDT, CDR2 YYEEEE, per germline. Trimming took off 0 bases at V and 9 bases at J, with 7 bases between the two ends. The CDR3 DNA reads as TGTGCCAGCAGCTTGGATGGCCCTGAGCAGTTCTTC. As protein: CASSLDGPEQFF.

The V gene is TRBV12-5, the J gene TRBJ2-3; 8 bases fit TRBD2. CDR3 length: 18 residues. Per germline, CDR1 LGHNT and CDR2 FRNRAP. The trim removed 0 bases at V and 2 bases at J, leaving 10 bases unmatched. The CDR3 DNA is TGTGCTAGTGGTTTGGTAATTTCAGCGGGGGACGTCACAGATACGCAGTATTTT. It specifies CASGLVISAGDVTDTQYF.

This clone has more than one count but fewer than ten. The rearrangement joins TRBV6-5 to TRBJ1-2; maybe TRBD1 (5 bases). The CDR3 consists of 15 residues. CDR1 and CDR2 (germline): MNHEY, SVGAGI. The V end lost 2 bases, the J end lost 6 bases, and 16 bases lay between the germline ends. Written as DNA, the CDR3 is TGTGCCAGCAGTTACCCTGGCATGGGGGAGGATGGCTACACCTTC. Protein product: CASSYPGMGEDGYTF.

In its sample, this clone was seen a few times. The rearrangement uses TRBV4-1 and TRBJ2-5; D remains ambiguous. Judging by the DNA end, TRBJ2-7 fits better; the J call may be wrong. The CDR3 spans 14 residues. Germline assignment: CDR1 MGHRA and CDR2 YSYEKL. The CDR3 DNA sequence: TGCGCCAGCAGCCAAACCACAGTCTCCTACGAGCAGTACTTC. It yields the protein CASSQTTVSYEQYF.

The chain uses TRBV9 and TRBJ2-2; 11 positions match TRBD2. Germline-derived CDR1 and CDR2 are SGDLS and YYNGEE. Germline trimming cut 0 bases from V and 11 bases from J; bases unmatched to any gene: 6. This CDR3 has 15 residues. In DNA, the CDR3 is TGTGCCAGCAGCGTAGGAGGGACTAGCGGCAGAGAGCTGTTTTTT. Translation gives CASSVGGTSGRELFF.

The gene calls are TRBV5-6 and TRBJ2-1; the match to TRBD2 covers 11 bases. Trimming took 4 bases from V and 8 from J; bases not matched to a gene: 14. CDR3 size: 17 residues. The germline V gene has CDR1 SGHDT and CDR2 YYEEEE. This chain's CDR3 is CASSTALAGGLWDEQFF. The CDR3 DNA follows: TGTGCCAGCAGCACCGCTTTAGCGGGGGGGCTTTGGGATGAGCAGTTCTTC.

The DNA of the CDR3 is TGTGCCAGCAGTATTCAGACAGCGAACACTGAAGCTTTCTTT. It translates to CASSIQTANTEAFF. The chain carries TRBV28 and TRBJ1-1; a weak D match, TRBD1 (5 bases). The CDR3 length is 14 residues. V was clipped by 5 bases and J by 1 base, with 11 bases between them. Per the germline V gene, CDR1 is MDHEN and CDR2 is SYDVKM.

The chain uses TRBV28 and TRBJ1-2, with unresolved D. The CDR3 length is 13 residues. Trimming removed 5 bases at V and 5 bases at J, with 12 bases between. Germline CDR1 is MDHEN and CDR2 is SYDVKM. The CDR3 here is CASSVNEGYGYTF. The CDR3 DNA is TGTGCCAGCAGTGTAAACGAGGGTTATGGCTACACCTTC.

V is TRBV5-4 and J is TRBJ2-5, with TRBD1 identical over 7 bases. Germline assignment: CDR1 SGHNT and CDR2 YYREEE (reference sequence). V dropped 0 bases and J dropped 4; count of bases not matched to a gene: 6. The CDR3 has 15 residues. The CDR3 coding sequence is TGTGCCAGCAGCTTGGGACAGGGCCTAGGAGAGACCCAGTACTTC. It is translated as CASSLGQGLGETQYF.

This clone was counted between two and nine times. The genes are TRBV5-1 and TRBJ2-7; 15 positions agree with TRBD2. CDR1 SGHRS and CDR2 YFSETQ come from the germline V gene. Trimming removed 3 bases from V and 0 bases from J; junction bases left unmatched: 7. This CDR3 contains 18 residues. CDR3 residues: CASSSPGTSGRSSYEQYF. Written as DNA, the CDR3 is TGCGCCAGCAGCTCCCCCGGGACTAGCGGGAGGAGCTCCTACGAGCAGTACTTC.